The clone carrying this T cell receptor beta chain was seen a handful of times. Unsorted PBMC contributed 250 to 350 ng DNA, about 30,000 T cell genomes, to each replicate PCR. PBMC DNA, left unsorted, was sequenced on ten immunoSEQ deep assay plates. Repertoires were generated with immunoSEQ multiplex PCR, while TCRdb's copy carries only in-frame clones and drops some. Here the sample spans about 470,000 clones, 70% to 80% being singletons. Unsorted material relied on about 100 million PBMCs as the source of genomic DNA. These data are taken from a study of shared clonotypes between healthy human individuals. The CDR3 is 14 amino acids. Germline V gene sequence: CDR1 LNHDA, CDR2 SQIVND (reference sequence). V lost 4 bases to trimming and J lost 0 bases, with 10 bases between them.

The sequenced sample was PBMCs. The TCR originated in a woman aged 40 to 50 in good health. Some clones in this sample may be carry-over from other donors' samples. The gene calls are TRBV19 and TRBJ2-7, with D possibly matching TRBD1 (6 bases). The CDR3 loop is CASSTWGHSYEQYF. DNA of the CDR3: TGTGCCAGTAGTACGTGGGGACACTCCTACGAGCAGTACTTC.